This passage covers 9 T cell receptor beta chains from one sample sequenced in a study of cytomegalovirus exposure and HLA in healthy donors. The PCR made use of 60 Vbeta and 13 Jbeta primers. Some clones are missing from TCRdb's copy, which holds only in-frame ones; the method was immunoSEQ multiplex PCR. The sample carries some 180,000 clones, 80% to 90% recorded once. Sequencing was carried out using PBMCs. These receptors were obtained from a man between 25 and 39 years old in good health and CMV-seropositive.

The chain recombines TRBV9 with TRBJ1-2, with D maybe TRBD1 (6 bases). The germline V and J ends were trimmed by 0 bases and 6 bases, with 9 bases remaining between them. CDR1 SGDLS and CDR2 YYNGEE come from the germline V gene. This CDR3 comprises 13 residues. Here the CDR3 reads CASSVAGANGYTF. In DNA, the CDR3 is TGTGCCAGCAGCGTAGCAGGGGCCAATGGCTACACCTTC. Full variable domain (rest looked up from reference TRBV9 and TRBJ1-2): DSGVTQTPKHLITATGQRVTLRCSPRSGDLSVYWYQQSLDQGLQFLIQYYNGEERAKGNILERFSAQQFPDLHSELNLSSLELGDSALYFCASSVAGANGYTFGSGTRLTVV.

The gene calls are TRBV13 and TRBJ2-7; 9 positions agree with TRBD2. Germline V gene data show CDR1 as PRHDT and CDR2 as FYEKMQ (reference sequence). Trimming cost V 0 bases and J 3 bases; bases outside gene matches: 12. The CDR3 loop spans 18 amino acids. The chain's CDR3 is CASSLGRGSREGFYEQYV. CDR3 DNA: TGTGCCAGCAGCTTAGGGAGGGGTTCGCGGGAGGGCTTCTACGAGCAGTACGTC.

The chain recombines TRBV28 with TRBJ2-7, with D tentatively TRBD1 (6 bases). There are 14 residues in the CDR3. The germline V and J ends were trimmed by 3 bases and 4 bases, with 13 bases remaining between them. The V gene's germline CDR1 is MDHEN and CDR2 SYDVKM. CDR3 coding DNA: TGTGCCAGCAGTTTGCAGGGGTTTTGGTACGAGCAGTACGTC. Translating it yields CASSLQGFWYEQYV.

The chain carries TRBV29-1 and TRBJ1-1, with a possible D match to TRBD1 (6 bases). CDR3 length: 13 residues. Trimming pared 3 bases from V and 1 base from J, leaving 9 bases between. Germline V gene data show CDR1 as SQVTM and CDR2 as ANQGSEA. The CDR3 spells CSVDATGNTEAFF. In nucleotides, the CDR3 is TGCAGCGTTGATGCGACAGGGAACACTGAAGCTTTCTTT.

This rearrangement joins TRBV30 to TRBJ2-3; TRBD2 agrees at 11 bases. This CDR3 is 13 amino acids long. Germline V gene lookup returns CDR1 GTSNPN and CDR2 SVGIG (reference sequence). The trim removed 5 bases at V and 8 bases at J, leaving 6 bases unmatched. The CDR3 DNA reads TGTGCCTGGGGGTTTAGCGGGAGGGGTACGCAGTATTTT. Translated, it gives CAWGFSGRGTQYF.

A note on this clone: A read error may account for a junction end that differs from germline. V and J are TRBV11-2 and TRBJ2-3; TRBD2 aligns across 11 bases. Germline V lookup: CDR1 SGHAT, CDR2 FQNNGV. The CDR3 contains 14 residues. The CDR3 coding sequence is TGTGCCAGCAGATTAGCGGGAGGGCAAGGGACGCAGTATTTT. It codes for CASRLAGGQGTQYF. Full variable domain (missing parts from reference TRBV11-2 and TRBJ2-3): EAGVAQSPRYKIIEKRQSVAFWCNPISGHATLYWYQQILGQGPKLLIQFQNNGVVDDSQLPKDRFSAERLKGVDSTLKIQPAKLEDSAVYLCASRLAGGQGTQYFGPGTRLTVL.

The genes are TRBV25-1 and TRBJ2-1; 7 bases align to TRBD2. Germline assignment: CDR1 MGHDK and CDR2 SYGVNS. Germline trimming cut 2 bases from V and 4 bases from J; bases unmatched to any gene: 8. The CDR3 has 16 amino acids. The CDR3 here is CASSEGLLADYNEQFF. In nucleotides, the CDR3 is TGTGCCAGCAGTGAAGGGTTGCTAGCGGATTACAATGAGCAGTTCTTC. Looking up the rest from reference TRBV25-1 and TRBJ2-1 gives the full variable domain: EADIYQTPRYLVIGTGKKITLECSQTMGHDKMYWYQQDPGMELHLIHYSYGVNSTEKGDLSSESTVSRIRTEHFPLTLESARPSHTSQYLCASSEGLLADYNEQFFGPGTRLTVL.

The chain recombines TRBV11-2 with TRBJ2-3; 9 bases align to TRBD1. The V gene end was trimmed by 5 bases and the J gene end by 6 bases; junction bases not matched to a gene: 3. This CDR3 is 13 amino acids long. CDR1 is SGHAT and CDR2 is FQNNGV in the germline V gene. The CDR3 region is CASSRDREDTQYF. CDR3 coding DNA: TGTGCCAGCAGCCGGGACAGGGAGGATACGCAGTATTTT.

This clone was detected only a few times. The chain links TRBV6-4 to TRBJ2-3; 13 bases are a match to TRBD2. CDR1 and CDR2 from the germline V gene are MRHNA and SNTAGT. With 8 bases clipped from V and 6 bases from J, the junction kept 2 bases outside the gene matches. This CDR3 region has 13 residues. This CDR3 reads CASGTSGTDTQYF. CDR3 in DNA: TGTGCCAGCGGGACTAGCGGGACGGATACGCAGTATTTT.